This T cell receptor beta chain is from a study of CD8+CD57+ T cells in acquired aplastic anemia. In germline, CDR1 is KGHSH, CDR2 LQKENI. Trimming removed 4 bases from V and 9 bases from J, with 22 bases in between. The CDR3 is 16 residues long. Patients picked for sequencing had shown CD8+CD57+ cell expansion detected by flow cytometry. Profiling that covered TCR beta VDJ and CDR3 relied on genomic DNA as its template. One entry per CDR3 protein, called by TCRdb with MiXCR from the reads. The sample carries 100,000 to 150,000 distinct CDR3 sequences, approximately 41% recorded once. The rearrangement links TRBV18 to TRBJ1-5, with TRBD1 as a possible D gene (5 bases). The sample taken for sequencing was sorted CD4+, CD8+, or CD8+CD57+ T cells (not recorded which) from PBMCs. The receptor's source is a human donor with aplastic anemia. For the CDR3, the DNA is TGTGCCAGCTCACAAACCGGGGCCCCGCAGCAGGGGCCCCAGCATTTT. Translating it yields CASSQTGAPQQGPQHF. Combining the CDR3 with reference TRBV18 and TRBJ1-5 gives the whole variable domain NAGVMQNPRHLVRRRGQEARLRCSPMKGHSHVYWYRQLPEEGLKFMVYLQKENIIDESGMPKERFSAEFPKEGPSILRIQQVVRGDSAAYFCASSQTGAPQQGPQHFGDGTRLSIL.